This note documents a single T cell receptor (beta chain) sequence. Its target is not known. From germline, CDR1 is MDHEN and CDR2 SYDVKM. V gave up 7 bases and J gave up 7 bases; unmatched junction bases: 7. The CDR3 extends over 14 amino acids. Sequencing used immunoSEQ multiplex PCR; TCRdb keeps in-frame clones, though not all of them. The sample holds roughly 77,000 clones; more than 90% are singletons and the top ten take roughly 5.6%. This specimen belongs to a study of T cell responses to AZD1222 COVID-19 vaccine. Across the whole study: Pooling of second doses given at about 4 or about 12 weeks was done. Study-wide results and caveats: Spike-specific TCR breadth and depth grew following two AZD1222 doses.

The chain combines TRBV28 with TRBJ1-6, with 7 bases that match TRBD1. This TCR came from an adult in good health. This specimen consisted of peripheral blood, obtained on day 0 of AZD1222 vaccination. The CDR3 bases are TGTGCCAGCAAAATAGGACAGGAGAATTCACCCCTCCACTTT. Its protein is CASKIGQENSPLHF.